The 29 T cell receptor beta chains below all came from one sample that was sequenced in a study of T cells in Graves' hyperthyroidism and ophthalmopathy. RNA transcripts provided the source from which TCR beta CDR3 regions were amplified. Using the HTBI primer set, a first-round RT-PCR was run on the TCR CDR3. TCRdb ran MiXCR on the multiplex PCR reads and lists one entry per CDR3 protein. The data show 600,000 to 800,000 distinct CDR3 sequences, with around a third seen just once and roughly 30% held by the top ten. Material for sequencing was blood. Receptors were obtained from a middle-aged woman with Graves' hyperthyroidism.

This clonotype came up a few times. The CDR3 reads CATSQGPESPLHF. The CDR3 nucleotides read TGTGCCACCAGTCAGGGCCCGGAGTCACCCCTCCACTTT. The J gene is TRBJ1-6, the V gene TRBV15; D perhaps matches TRBD1 (5 bases). CDR3 length: 13 amino acids. The germline gives CDR1 LNHNV, CDR2 YYDKDF (reference sequence). V lost 6 bases and J lost 10, with 13 bases in between.

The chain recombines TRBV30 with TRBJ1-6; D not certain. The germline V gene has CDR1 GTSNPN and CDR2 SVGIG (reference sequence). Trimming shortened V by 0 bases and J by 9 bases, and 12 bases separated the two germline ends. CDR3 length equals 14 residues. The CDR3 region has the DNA TGTGCCTGGAGTGTACTACCAAGGAGTTCACCCCTCCACTTT. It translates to CAWSVLPRSSPLHF.

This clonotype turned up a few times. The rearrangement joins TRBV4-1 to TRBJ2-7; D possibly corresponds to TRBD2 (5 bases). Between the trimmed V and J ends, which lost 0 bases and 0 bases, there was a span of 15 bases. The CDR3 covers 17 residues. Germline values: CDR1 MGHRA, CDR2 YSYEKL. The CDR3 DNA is TGCGCCAGCAGCCAAGATGGCCAGCGGTACAGCTCCTACGAGCAGTACTTC. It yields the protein CASSQDGQRYSSYEQYF.

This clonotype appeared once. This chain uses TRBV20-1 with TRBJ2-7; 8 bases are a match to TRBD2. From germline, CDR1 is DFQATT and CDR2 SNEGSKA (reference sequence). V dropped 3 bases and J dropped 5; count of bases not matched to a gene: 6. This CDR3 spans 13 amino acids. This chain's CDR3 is CSARGAGAHEQYF. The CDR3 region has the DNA TGCAGTGCTAGGGGAGCGGGGGCCCACGAGCAGTACTTC.

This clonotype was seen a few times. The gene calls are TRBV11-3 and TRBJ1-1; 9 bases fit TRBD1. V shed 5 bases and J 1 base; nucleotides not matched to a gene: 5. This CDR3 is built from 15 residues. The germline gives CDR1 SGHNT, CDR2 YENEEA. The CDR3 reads CASSHTGGQNTEAFF. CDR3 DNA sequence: TGTGCCAGCAGCCACACAGGGGGCCAGAACACTGAAGCTTTCTTT.

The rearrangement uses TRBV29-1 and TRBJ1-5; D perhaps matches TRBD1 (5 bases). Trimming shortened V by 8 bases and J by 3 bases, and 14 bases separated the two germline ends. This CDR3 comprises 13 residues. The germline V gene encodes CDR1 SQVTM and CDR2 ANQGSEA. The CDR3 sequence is CSLDGGFNQPQHF. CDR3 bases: TGCAGCTTAGATGGGGGGTTCAATCAGCCCCAGCATTTT.

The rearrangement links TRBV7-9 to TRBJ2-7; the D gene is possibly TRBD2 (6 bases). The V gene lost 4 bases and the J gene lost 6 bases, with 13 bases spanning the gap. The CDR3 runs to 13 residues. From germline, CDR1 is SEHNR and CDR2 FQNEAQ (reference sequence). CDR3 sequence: CASSYRDWGEQYF. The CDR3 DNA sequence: TGTGCCAGCAGCTACCGGGACTGGGGCGAGCAGTACTTC.

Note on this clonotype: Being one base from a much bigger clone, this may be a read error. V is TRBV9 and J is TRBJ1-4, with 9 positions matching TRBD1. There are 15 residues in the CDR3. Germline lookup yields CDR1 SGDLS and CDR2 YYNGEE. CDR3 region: CASSLDPGQGEKLSF. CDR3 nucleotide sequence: TGTGCCAGCAGCCTAGATCCGGGACAGGGAGAAAAACTGTCTTTT.

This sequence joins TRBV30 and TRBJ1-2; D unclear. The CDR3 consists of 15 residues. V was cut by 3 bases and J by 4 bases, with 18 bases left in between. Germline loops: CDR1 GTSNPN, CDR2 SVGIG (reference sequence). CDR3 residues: CAWSRLEGRGYGYTF. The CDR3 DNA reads TGTGCCTGGAGCCGGTTGGAAGGGCGCGGCTATGGCTACACCTTC.

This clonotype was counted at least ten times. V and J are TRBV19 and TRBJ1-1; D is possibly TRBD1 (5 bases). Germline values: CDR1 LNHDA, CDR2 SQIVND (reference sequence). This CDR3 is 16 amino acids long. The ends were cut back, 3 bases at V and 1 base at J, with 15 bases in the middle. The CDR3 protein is CASSIARGRANTEAFF. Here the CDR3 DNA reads TGTGCCAGTAGTATTGCGAGGGGCAGGGCGAACACTGAAGCTTTCTTT.

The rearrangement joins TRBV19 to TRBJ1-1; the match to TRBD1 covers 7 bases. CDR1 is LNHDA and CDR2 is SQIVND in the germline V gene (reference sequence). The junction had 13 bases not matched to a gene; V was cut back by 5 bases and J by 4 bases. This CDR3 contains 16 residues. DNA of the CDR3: TGTGCCAGTAGTCCTGGGACAGCTAGGGGATCCACTGAAGCTTTCTTT. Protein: CASSPGTARGSTEAFF.

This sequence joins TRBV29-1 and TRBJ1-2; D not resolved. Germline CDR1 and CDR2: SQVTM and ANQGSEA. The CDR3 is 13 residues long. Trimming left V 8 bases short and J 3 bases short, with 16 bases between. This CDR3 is CSSPPQVDYGYTF. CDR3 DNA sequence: TGCAGCAGTCCCCCCCAGGTTGACTATGGCTACACCTTC.

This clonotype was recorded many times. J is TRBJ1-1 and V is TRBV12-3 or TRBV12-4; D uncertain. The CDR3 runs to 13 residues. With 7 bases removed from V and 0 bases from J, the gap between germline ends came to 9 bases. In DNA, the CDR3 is TGTGCCAGCATTTCTTTGATGAACACTGAAGCTTTCTTT. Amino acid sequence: CASISLMNTEAFF.

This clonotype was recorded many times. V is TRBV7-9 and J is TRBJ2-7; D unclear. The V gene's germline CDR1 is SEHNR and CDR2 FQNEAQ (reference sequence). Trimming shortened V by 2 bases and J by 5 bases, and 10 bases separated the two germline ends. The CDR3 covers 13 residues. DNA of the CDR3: TGTGCCAGCAGCTTACAGGACCCCCACGAGCAGTACTTC. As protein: CASSLQDPHEQYF.

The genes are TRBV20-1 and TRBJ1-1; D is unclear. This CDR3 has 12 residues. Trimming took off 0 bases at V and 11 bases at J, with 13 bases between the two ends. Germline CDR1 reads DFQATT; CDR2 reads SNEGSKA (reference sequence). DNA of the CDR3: TGCAGTGCTAGAGATATCAGGCAGGAGGCTTTCTTT. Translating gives CSARDIRQEAFF.

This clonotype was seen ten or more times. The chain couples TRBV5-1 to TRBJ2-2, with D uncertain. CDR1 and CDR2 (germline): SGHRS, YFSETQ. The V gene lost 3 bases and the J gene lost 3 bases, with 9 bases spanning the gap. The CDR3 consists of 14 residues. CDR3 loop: CASSYLVDTGELFF. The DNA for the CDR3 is TGCGCCAGCAGCTACCTAGTTGACACCGGGGAGCTGTTTTTT. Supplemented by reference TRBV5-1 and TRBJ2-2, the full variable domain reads KAGVTQTPRYLIKTRGQQVTLSCSPISGHRSVSWYQQTPGQGLQFLFEYFSETQRNKGNFPGRFSGRQFSNSRSEMNVSTLELGDSALYLCASSYLVDTGELFFGEGSRLTVL.

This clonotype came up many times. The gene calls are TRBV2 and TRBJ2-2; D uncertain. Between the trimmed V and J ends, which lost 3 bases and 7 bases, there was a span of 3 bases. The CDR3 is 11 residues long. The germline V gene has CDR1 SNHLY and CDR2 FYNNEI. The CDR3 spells CASSDVGELFF. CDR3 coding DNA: TGTGCCAGCAGTGACGTCGGGGAGCTGTTTTTT.

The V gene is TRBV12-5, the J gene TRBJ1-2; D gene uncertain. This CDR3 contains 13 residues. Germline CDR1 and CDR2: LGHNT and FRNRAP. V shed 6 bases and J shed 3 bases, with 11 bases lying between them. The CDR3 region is CASGTQMDYGYTF. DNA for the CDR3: TGTGCTAGTGGAACTCAGATGGACTATGGCTACACCTTC.

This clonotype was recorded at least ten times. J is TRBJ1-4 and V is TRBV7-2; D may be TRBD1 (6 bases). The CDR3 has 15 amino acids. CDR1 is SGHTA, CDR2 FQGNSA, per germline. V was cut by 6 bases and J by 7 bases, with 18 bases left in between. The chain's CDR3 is CASSSRRGEGEKLFF. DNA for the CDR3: TGTGCCAGCAGTTCTCGCAGGGGAGAGGGTGAAAAACTGTTTTTT.

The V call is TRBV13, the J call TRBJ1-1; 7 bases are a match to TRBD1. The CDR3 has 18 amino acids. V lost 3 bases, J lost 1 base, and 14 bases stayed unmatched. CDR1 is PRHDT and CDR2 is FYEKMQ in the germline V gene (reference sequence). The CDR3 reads CASSFGEFRGKGNTEAFF. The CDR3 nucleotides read TGTGCCAGCAGCTTCGGTGAATTCAGGGGGAAAGGGAACACTGAAGCTTTCTTT.

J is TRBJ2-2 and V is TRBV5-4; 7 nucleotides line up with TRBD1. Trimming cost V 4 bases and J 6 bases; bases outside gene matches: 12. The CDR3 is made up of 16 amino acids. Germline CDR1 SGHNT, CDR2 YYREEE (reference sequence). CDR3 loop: CASSPEGAISAGELFF. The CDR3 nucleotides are TGTGCCAGCAGCCCCGAGGGGGCAATAAGTGCCGGGGAGCTGTTTTTT.

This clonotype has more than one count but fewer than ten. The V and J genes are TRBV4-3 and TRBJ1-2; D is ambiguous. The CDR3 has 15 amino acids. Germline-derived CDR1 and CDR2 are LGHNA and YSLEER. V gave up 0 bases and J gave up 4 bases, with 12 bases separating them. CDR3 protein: CASSQEYSGSYGYTF. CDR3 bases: TGCGCCAGCAGCCAAGAATACTCGGGATCCTATGGCTACACCTTC.

CDR3 residues: CATSLTGGSETQYF. In DNA form, the CDR3 reads TGTGCCACCAGTTTGACAGGGGGCTCGGAGACCCAGTACTTC. The chain joins TRBV24-1 to TRBJ2-5; 10 nucleotides line up with TRBD1. V was pared by 6 bases and J by 5 bases, with 5 bases of the junction left unmatched. This CDR3 has 14 residues. Germline CDR1 reads KGHDR; CDR2 reads SFDVKD.

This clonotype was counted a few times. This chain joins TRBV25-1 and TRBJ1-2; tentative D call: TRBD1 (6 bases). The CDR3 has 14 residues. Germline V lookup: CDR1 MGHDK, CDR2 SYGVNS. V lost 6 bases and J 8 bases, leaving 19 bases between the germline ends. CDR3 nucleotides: TGTGCCAGCAGCCTCGCAGGGGAAGGAGGCGGCTACACCTTC. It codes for CASSLAGEGGGYTF.

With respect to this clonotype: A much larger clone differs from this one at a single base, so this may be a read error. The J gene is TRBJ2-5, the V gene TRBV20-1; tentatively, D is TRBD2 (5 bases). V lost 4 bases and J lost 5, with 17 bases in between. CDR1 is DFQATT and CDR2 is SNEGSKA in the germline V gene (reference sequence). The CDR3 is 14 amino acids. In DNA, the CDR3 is TGCAGTGCTATTAAGGCTAGCCTTTCCGAGACCCAGTACTTC. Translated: CSAIKASLSETQYF.

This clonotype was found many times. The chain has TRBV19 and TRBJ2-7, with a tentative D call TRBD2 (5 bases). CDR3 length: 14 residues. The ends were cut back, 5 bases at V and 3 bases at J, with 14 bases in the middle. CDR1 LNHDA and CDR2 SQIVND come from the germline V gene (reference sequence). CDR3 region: CASSWTGGGYEQYF. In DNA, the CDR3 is TGTGCCAGTAGTTGGACTGGAGGCGGCTACGAGCAGTACTTC.

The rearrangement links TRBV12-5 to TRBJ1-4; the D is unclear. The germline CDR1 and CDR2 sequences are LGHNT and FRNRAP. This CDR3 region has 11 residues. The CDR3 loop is CANSHNEKLFF. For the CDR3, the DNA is TGTGCCAACAGCCATAATGAAAAACTGTTTTTT.

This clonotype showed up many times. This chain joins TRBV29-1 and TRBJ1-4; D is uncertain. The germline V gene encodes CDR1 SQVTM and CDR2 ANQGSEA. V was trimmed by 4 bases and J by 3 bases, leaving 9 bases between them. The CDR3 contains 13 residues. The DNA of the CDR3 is TGCAGCGTTGGGATTGCGGCTAATGAAAAACTGTTTTTT. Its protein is CSVGIAANEKLFF.

The CDR3 spells CASTEWGTQNTGELFF. As DNA, the CDR3 is TGTGCCAGCACCGAGTGGGGGACACAGAACACCGGGGAGCTGTTTTTT. The rearrangement uses TRBV6-5 and TRBJ2-2; maybe TRBD1 (6 bases). Trimming took 7 bases from V and 1 from J, leaving 16 bases between them. Per germline, CDR1 MNHEY and CDR2 SVGAGI. The CDR3 has 16 amino acids.